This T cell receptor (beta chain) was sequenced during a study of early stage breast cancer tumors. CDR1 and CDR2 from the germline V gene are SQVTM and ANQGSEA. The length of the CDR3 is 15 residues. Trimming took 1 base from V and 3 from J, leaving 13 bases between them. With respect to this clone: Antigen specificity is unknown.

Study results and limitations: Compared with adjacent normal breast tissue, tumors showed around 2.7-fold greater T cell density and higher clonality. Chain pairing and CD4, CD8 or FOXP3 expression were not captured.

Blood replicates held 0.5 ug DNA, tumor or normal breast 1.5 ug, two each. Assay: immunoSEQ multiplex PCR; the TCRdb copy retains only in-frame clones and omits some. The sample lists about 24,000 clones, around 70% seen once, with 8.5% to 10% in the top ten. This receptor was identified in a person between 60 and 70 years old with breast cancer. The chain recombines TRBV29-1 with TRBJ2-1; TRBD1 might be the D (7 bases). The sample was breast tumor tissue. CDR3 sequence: CSVEAAGGSYNEQFF. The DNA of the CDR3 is TGCAGCGTTGAAGCTGCAGGGGGGAGCTACAATGAGCAGTTCTTC.